Below are 11 T cell receptor beta chains sequenced from a single sample in a study of OX40 agonist ivuxolimab in advanced cancers. Only in-frame clones appear in the TCRdb table, and some are missing; sequencing was by immunoSEQ multiplex PCR. The table records tens of thousands of clones, just over 85% of them present only once. The sample here was CD4+ or CD8+ T cells sorted from blood, taken in a trial of the OX40 agonist ivuxolimab. The receptors were sampled from an adult with an advanced solid tumor such as melanoma, head and neck, liver or kidney cancer.

V and J are TRBV7-9 and TRBJ1-2; 7 nucleotides line up with TRBD1. Germline CDR1 and CDR2: SEHNR and FQNEAQ (reference sequence). This CDR3 has 13 amino acids. V was clipped by 2 bases and J by 6 bases; unmatched bases: 3. The DNA of the CDR3 is TGTGCCAGCAGCTTACATACAGGGGATGGCTACACCTTC. This gives the protein CASSLHTGDGYTF.

This chain uses TRBV9 with TRBJ1-2; 7 bases match TRBD1. The CDR3 is 15 residues long. V lost 3 bases to trimming and J lost 2 bases; unmatched junction nucleotides: 7. The germline V gene encodes CDR1 SGDLS and CDR2 YYNGEE. CDR3 protein: CASSARQGINYGYTF. CDR3 DNA sequence: TGTGCCAGCAGCGCGCGACAGGGAATCAACTATGGCTACACCTTC.

The V gene is TRBV9, the J gene TRBJ2-2; no firm D call. Germline CDR1 and CDR2: SGDLS and YYNGEE. Trimming took off 0 bases at V and 0 bases at J, with 6 bases between the two ends. The length of the CDR3 is 15 residues. The CDR3 region has the DNA TGTGCCAGCAGCGTAGAGCATTCGAACACCGGGGAGCTGTTTTTT. This codes for CASSVEHSNTGELFF.

The J gene is TRBJ1-2, the V gene TRBV29-1, with TRBD1 matching over 8 bases. Germline V gene sequence: CDR1 SQVTM, CDR2 ANQGSEA. CDR3 length: 13 amino acids. V lost 1 base, J lost 8 bases, and 6 bases stayed unmatched. The CDR3: CSVEGAGGRGYTF. Written as DNA, the CDR3 is TGCAGCGTTGAAGGGGCAGGGGGCCGAGGCTACACCTTC.

The V and J genes are TRBV6-1 and TRBJ2-1; D might be TRBD1 or TRBD2, each matching 5 bases. Trimming removed 10 bases at V and 4 bases at J, with 17 bases between. CDR1 and CDR2 (germline): MNHNS, SASEGT. The CDR3 is made up of 14 amino acids. CDR3 sequence reads: CATLGAQRYNEQFF. The CDR3 coding sequence is TGTGCCACTCTCGGGGCCCAAAGATACAATGAGCAGTTCTTC.

V usage is TRBV6-5 and J usage is TRBJ1-2; weak D call: TRBD1 (6 bases). The CDR3 has 14 amino acids. The V and J ends lost 6 bases and 2 bases respectively, with 13 bases between them. CDR1 and CDR2 (germline): MNHEY, SVGAGI. CDR3 in amino acids: CASRPQGPNYGYTF. DNA for the CDR3: TGTGCCAGCAGGCCTCAGGGGCCCAACTATGGCTACACCTTC.

The chain couples TRBV7-2 to TRBJ2-3; tentative D call: TRBD2 (5 bases). The CDR3 contains 15 residues. Trimming took off 5 bases at V and 2 bases at J, with 14 bases between the two ends. Germline values: CDR1 SGHTA, CDR2 FQGNSA. This CDR3 is CASSPTRGNTDTQYF. The CDR3 bases are TGTGCCAGCAGCCCGACACGGGGTAACACAGATACGCAGTATTTT.

The chain uses TRBV7-2 and TRBJ2-7; D possibly corresponds to TRBD2 (8 bases). Germline CDR1 and CDR2: SGHTA and FQGNSA. Trimming stripped 5 bases from V and 0 bases from J, with 23 bases between. The length of the CDR3 is 18 residues. CDR3 region: CASSQGGLAGMSSYEQYF. In DNA form, the CDR3 reads TGTGCCAGCAGCCAAGGGGGCCTAGCGGGTATGAGCTCCTACGAGCAGTACTTC.

The chain carries TRBV27 and TRBJ1-4; tentatively, D is TRBD1 (5 bases). The germline V gene has CDR1 MNHEY and CDR2 SMNVEV (reference sequence). The CDR3 has 14 amino acids. The germline V and J ends were trimmed by 8 bases and 7 bases, with 17 bases remaining between them. The CDR3 bases are TGTGCCAGCCGAAACTCAGGGCAAGGTGAAAAACTGTTTTTT. It translates to CASRNSGQGEKLFF.

This chain joins TRBV5-5 and TRBJ2-1, with 13 bases lining up with TRBD2. The CDR3 length is 13 residues. Germline trimming cut 6 bases from V and 11 bases from J; bases unmatched to any gene: 5. Germline CDR1 and CDR2: SGHKS and YYEKEE (reference sequence). CDR3 sequence: CASTPGTSGKQFF. The DNA of the CDR3 is TGTGCCAGCACTCCCGGGACTAGCGGGAAGCAGTTCTTC.

This clone was counted between two and nine times. The chain joins TRBV9 to TRBJ2-1, with 7 bases lining up with TRBD2. After removal of 5 bases from V and 5 bases from J, the junction contained 10 bases not matched to a gene. The CDR3 is 15 amino acids. Germline V gene data show CDR1 as SGDLS and CDR2 as YYNGEE. The DNA of the CDR3 is TGTGCCAGCAGTGGAACGGGACTATCAAACAATGAGCAGTTCTTC. Its protein is CASSGTGLSNNEQFF.